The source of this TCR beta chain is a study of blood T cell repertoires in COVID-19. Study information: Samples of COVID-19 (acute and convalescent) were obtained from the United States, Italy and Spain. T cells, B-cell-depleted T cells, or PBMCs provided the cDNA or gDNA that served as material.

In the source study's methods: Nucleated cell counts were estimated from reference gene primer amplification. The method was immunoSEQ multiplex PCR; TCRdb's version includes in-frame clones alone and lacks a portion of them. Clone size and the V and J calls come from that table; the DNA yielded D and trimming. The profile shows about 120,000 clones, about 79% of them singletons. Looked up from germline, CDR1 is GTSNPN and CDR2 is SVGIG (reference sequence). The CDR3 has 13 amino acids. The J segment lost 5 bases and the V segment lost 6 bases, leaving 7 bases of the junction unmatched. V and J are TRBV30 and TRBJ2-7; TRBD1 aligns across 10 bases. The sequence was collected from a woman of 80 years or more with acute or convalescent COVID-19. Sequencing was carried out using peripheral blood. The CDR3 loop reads CACRTGGFNEQYF. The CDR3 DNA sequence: TGTGCCTGCAGGACAGGGGGTTTTAACGAGCAGTACTTC.